This T cell receptor (beta chain) is drawn from a study of beta chain features in type 1 diabetes (dated by TCRdb to the late 2010s). As for the study more broadly: Patients and healthy donors did not differ in mean age, gender distribution, total cell number or subset yield. In the study, TCRB repertoires of sorted circulating CD4+ T cell subsets from recently diagnosed type 1 diabetes patients were compared with those of matched healthy donors. Regulatory and stem cell-like memory subsets were isolated from only 8 patients and about eight healthy donors, whereas naive and central memory subsets came from all 28 donors. A total of 90 million to 130 million sorted cells were examined across all samples, and a strong correlation was observed between cell number per subset and RNA yield. Broader findings and caveats from the paper: At VDJ recombination sites, type 1 diabetes patients had fewer insertions and more deleted nucleotides, which implies abnormalities in thymic rearrangement. In all four CD4+ subsets, TCRB CDR3 length was moderately but significantly shorter in type 1 diabetes patients. HLA sub-analyses involved small numbers of individuals, so any influence of HLA type on TCRB rearrangement remained unresolved. Naive, central memory and regulatory TCRB repertoires appeared more similar among patients than among healthy donors. Because cDNA rather than genomic DNA was sequenced, highly expressing activated cells could have been over-represented, although no difference in activation and CD3 levels was found between groups. PCR might favor shorter templates, but patient and control samples were amplified and corrected together, so any skew would affect both groups equally.

From each donor, a single peripheral blood sample of roughly 0.11 L on average was drawn into heparinised tubes. A BD FACSAria II and a panel including CD45RO, CCR7, CD25, CD127, CD95 and CD27 were used to sort naive, central memory, regulatory and stem cell-like memory CD4+ T cells. Every sorted population had a purity above 98%. PBMCs were isolated right away by Lymphoprep density gradient centrifugation and were stained directly, without culture. To minimize batch effects, samples were stained and sorted in pairs, one healthy donor with one patient per experiment. All of the isolated RNA was reverse transcribed with the High Capacity cDNA Reverse Transcription Kit, so expressed TCRB transcripts were sequenced. Deep immunoSEQ sequencing was performed on naive, central memory and regulatory T cell samples, with an average of roughly 3.3 million total reads per sample. Sorted cells were lysed in RLT buffer and RNA was extracted with DNase-treated RNeasy Micro or Mini kits, depending on cell number. To prevent cross-contamination, every cell subset was processed on its own, while patient and healthy donor samples were processed together. The immunoSEQ multiplex PCR was used to amplify TCRB sequences from cDNA, yielding 87-bp fragments that span the CDR3 region. The amplicons were sequenced using the Illumina HiSeq platform. The authors processed their data as follows. Synthetic template baselines were used to correct PCR bias computationally, reads within Hamming distance 2 were collapsed together, and singletons that could not be merged were discarded. Reads were aligned against IMGT so that V, D and J genes, CDR3 length and insertions or deletions at six rearrangement sites could be assigned. Within each subset, clonotype counts were normalized to sorted cell number, after which true diversity and Gini coefficients were computed with the tcR R package. Repertoire sharing was quantified using the overlap coefficient calculated on TCRB nucleotide sequences. TCRdb provides this immuneACCESS table in a form limited to in-frame rearrangements. Some clones are lacking; in checked studies, under half of them reflect an unresolved V gene, and why the rest are absent is not known. V, J and clone size were drawn from that table, and D and trimming were deduced from the DNA. The sample table records some 15,000 clones; more than 60% of these occur just once. The ten largest account for approximately 2.7% of the sample.

Trimming costs V 0 bases and J 2 bases, and their ends lie 10 bases apart. The CDR3, cysteine through phenylalanine, is 15 amino acids long. The retained sequence is limited to the CDR3, 45 bases, with the frame set at the first base. Sequences MNHNY (CDR1) and SVGAGI (CDR2) are obtained from the germline V gene (reference sequence). With regard to this clone: Its antigen is currently not known. Base quality data are lacking; no much larger clone is found one base away.

The clonotype originates from a man aged 30 to 39 with type 1 diabetes. The rearranged chain carries TRBV6-6 and TRBJ1-2; the D gene is perhaps TRBD1, on 5 matching bases. Input material: Tregs from blood. Reading the label with the study, this specimen's cell subset or site is: regulatory CD4+ T cells. The bases are TGTGCCAGCAGTTACTCAGGTAGACAGAACTATGGCTACACCTTC. Translated, this gives CASSYSGRQNYGYTF.